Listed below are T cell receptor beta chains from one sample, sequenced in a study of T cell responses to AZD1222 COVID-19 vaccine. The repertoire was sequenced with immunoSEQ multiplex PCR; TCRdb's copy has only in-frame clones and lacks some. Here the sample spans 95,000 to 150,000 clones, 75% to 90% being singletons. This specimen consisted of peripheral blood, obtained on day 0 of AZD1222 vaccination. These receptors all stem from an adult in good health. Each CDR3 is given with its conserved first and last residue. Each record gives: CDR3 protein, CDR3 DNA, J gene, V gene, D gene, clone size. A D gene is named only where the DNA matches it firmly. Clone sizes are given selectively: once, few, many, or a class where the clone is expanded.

CDR3 protein: CASSAASGRTDTQYF; CDR3 DNA: TGCGCCAGCAGTGCGGCTAGCGGGAGAACAGATACGCAGTATTTT; J gene: TRBJ2-3; V gene: TRBV10-2; D gene: TRBD2; clone size: NA
CDR3 protein: CASSRSVSDTQYF; CDR3 DNA: TGTGCCAGCAGCCGGAGCGTTTCAGATACGCAGTATTTT; J gene: TRBJ2-3; V gene: TRBV6-5; D gene: NA; clone size: NA
CDR3 protein: CASSLGQSLGGYTF; CDR3 DNA: TGTGCCAGCAGTTTAGGACAGAGCCTGGGTGGCTACACCTTC; J gene: TRBJ1-2; V gene: TRBV27; D gene: NA; clone size: NA
CDR3 protein: CASSSLDSLYGYTF; CDR3 DNA: TGTGCCAGCAGTTCGCTGGACAGCCTCTATGGCTACACCTTC; J gene: TRBJ1-2; V gene: TRBV27; D gene: NA; clone size: NA
CDR3 protein: CASSRSYNEQFF; CDR3 DNA: TGCGCCAGCAGTCGCTCCTACAATGAGCAGTTCTTC; J gene: TRBJ2-1; V gene: TRBV4-1; D gene: NA; clone size: NA
CDR3 protein: CAWSYRGRPKNIQYF; CDR3 DNA: TGTGCCTGGAGTTACAGGGGGCGCCCCAAAAACATTCAGTACTTC; J gene: TRBJ2-4; V gene: TRBV30; D gene: TRBD1; clone size: NA
CDR3 protein: CASSPWGSRNEQYF; CDR3 DNA: TGTGCCAGCAGCCCGTGGGGGAGTAGGAACGAGCAGTACTTC; J gene: TRBJ2-7; V gene: TRBV9; D gene: NA; clone size: NA
CDR3 protein: CASRLTGGYEQYF; CDR3 DNA: TGTGCCAGTAGACTGACAGGGGGCTACGAGCAGTACTTC; J gene: TRBJ2-7; V gene: TRBV19; D gene: TRBD1; clone size: NA
CDR3 protein: CASSWAGRSGNTIYF; CDR3 DNA: TGTGCCAGCAGCTGGGCCGGGAGGTCGGGGAACACCATATATTTT; J gene: TRBJ1-3; V gene: TRBV7-2; D gene: NA; clone size: few
CDR3 protein: CASSIVAGGGYGYTF; CDR3 DNA: TGTGCCAGTAGTATCGTGGCAGGGGGCGGCTATGGCTACACCTTC; J gene: TRBJ1-2; V gene: TRBV19; D gene: TRBD1; clone size: NA
CDR3 protein: CASRSGQRGYQPQHF; CDR3 DNA: TGTGCCAGCAGATCAGGACAGAGGGGATATCAGCCCCAGCATTTT; J gene: TRBJ1-5; V gene: TRBV28; D gene: NA; clone size: NA
CDR3 protein: CASSSRPPYTEAFF; CDR3 DNA: TGTGCCAGCAGTTCCAGGCCACCTTACACTGAAGCTTTCTTT; J gene: TRBJ1-1; V gene: TRBV7-2; D gene: NA; clone size: NA
CDR3 protein: CASRGSQTYEQYF; CDR3 DNA: TGCGCCAGCAGAGGCAGTCAGACCTACGAGCAGTACTTC; J gene: TRBJ2-7; V gene: TRBV5-1; D gene: NA; clone size: NA
CDR3 protein: CASSLYGSEQYF; CDR3 DNA: TGTGCCAGCAGCCTTTACGGGTCCGAGCAGTACTTC; J gene: TRBJ2-7; V gene: TRBV7-8; D gene: NA; clone size: NA
CDR3 protein: CASSYVQGSSVSGEQYF; CDR3 DNA: TGTGCCAGCAGTTATGTGCAGGGTTCGTCCGTTTCGGGCGAGCAGTACTTC; J gene: TRBJ2-7; V gene: TRBV6-2/TRBV6-3; D gene: NA; clone size: NA
CDR3 protein: CASSLVDQPQHF; CDR3 DNA: TGTGCCAGCAGCTTGGTAGATCAGCCCCAGCATTTT; J gene: TRBJ1-5; V gene: TRBV5-6; D gene: NA; clone size: NA
CDR3 protein: CAISEEGEGRNYGYTF; CDR3 DNA: TGTGCCATCAGTGAGGAAGGGGAGGGCCGAAACTATGGCTACACCTTC; J gene: TRBJ1-2; V gene: TRBV10-3; D gene: NA; clone size: NA
CDR3 protein: CASSTYDSGETQYF; CDR3 DNA: TGTGCCAGCAGTACGTACGACAGCGGCGAGACCCAGTACTTC; J gene: TRBJ2-5; V gene: TRBV25-1; D gene: NA; clone size: NA
CDR3 protein: CASSIVYSSYNEQFF; CDR3 DNA: TGTGCCAGTAGTATAGTATACAGCTCCTACAATGAGCAGTTCTTC; J gene: TRBJ2-1; V gene: TRBV19; D gene: NA; clone size: NA
CDR3 protein: CASSPLGGDRYYGYTF; CDR3 DNA: TGTGCCAGCAGCCCCTTGGGAGGAGACAGGTACTATGGCTACACCTTC; J gene: TRBJ1-2; V gene: TRBV7-2; D gene: NA; clone size: once
CDR3 protein: CASSLWEQPQHF; CDR3 DNA: TGTGCCAGCAGTTTATGGGAGCAGCCCCAGCATTTT; J gene: TRBJ1-5; V gene: TRBV28; D gene: NA; clone size: once
CDR3 protein: CATSHTRGGSTDTQYF; CDR3 DNA: TGTGCCACCAGTCACACGAGGGGGGGTTCCACAGATACGCAGTATTTT; J gene: TRBJ2-3; V gene: TRBV24-1; D gene: NA; clone size: NA
CDR3 protein: CASSFVTEAFF; CDR3 DNA: TGTGCCAGCAGTTTTGTCACTGAAGCTTTCTTT; J gene: TRBJ1-1; V gene: TRBV28; D gene: NA; clone size: few
CDR3 protein: CASSWIVSGNTIYF; CDR3 DNA: TGTGCCAGCAGTTGGATCGTCTCTGGAAACACCATATATTTT; J gene: TRBJ1-3; V gene: TRBV28; D gene: NA; clone size: NA
CDR3 protein: CASSLTGRGPRFEQYF; CDR3 DNA: TGTGCCAGCAGTTTAACGGGTCGGGGGCCCCGTTTTGAGCAGTACTTC; J gene: TRBJ2-7; V gene: TRBV28; D gene: NA; clone size: NA
CDR3 protein: CASSFRTSGIRSSYNEQFF; CDR3 DNA: TGCGCCAGCAGCTTCCGGACTAGCGGGATCAGGAGCTCCTACAATGAGCAGTTCTTC; J gene: TRBJ2-1; V gene: TRBV5-1; D gene: TRBD2; clone size: once
CDR3 protein: CASSGYTEAFF; CDR3 DNA: TGCGCCAGCTCCGGGTACACTGAAGCTTTCTTT; J gene: TRBJ1-1; V gene: TRBV5-1; D gene: NA; clone size: NA
CDR3 protein: CASGAQGTNYGYTF; CDR3 DNA: TGTGCCAGCGGGGCCCAGGGGACTAACTATGGCTACACCTTC; J gene: TRBJ1-2; V gene: TRBV28; D gene: NA; clone size: once
CDR3 protein: CASLDFNNEQFF; CDR3 DNA: TGTGCCAGCCTAGACTTCAACAATGAGCAGTTCTTC; J gene: TRBJ2-1; V gene: TRBV12-3/TRBV12-4; D gene: NA; clone size: NA
CDR3 protein: CASNRNARNPNYGYTF; CDR3 DNA: TGTGCCAGTAACCGGAACGCAAGAAACCCAAACTATGGCTACACCTTC; J gene: TRBJ1-2; V gene: TRBV19; D gene: NA; clone size: NA
CDR3 protein: CASSQPSPGQGSPLHF; CDR3 DNA: TGTGCCAGCAGCCAGCCCAGCCCGGGACAGGGTTCACCCCTCCACTTT; J gene: TRBJ1-6; V gene: TRBV4-2; D gene: TRBD1; clone size: NA
CDR3 protein: CASSEGAGQIYGYTF; CDR3 DNA: TGTGCCAGCAGTGAAGGGGCGGGACAGATCTATGGCTACACCTTC; J gene: TRBJ1-2; V gene: TRBV6-1; D gene: TRBD1; clone size: NA
CDR3 protein: CASRTGGSNQPQHF; CDR3 DNA: TGTGCCAGCAGGACAGGGGGTAGCAATCAGCCCCAGCATTTT; J gene: TRBJ1-5; V gene: TRBV28; D gene: TRBD1; clone size: NA
CDR3 protein: CASSKQGRRIGETQYF; CDR3 DNA: TGTGCCAGCAGCAAACAGGGGCGTAGGATTGGAGAGACCCAGTACTTC; J gene: TRBJ2-5; V gene: TRBV21-1; D gene: NA; clone size: NA
CDR3 protein: CASSPPTSGGNQETQYF; CDR3 DNA: TGTGCCAGCTCACCACCGACTAGCGGGGGGAACCAAGAGACCCAGTACTTC; J gene: TRBJ2-5; V gene: TRBV18; D gene: TRBD2; clone size: NA
CDR3 protein: CASSPGGQRNTEAFF; CDR3 DNA: TGTGCCAGCTCACCAGGGGGTCAGAGGAACACTGAAGCTTTCTTT; J gene: TRBJ1-1; V gene: TRBV18; D gene: NA; clone size: NA
CDR3 protein: CASIPSRNHGNLYNEQFF; CDR3 DNA: TGTGCCAGCATCCCGAGTCGTAACCACGGAAATCTCTACAATGAGCAGTTCTTC; J gene: TRBJ2-1; V gene: TRBV21-1; D gene: NA; clone size: NA
CDR3 protein: CASSFLPGQGYEQYF; CDR3 DNA: TGTGCCAGCAGTTTCCTACCGGGACAGGGTTACGAGCAGTACTTC; J gene: TRBJ2-7; V gene: TRBV28; D gene: TRBD1; clone size: few
CDR3 protein: CAGSRWDRAYEQYF; CDR3 DNA: TGTGCCGGATCTCGGTGGGACAGGGCCTACGAGCAGTACTTC; J gene: TRBJ2-7; V gene: TRBV28; D gene: TRBD1; clone size: NA
CDR3 protein: CASSERIRNNEKLFF; CDR3 DNA: TGTGCCAGCAGTGAGAGGATACGGAATAATGAAAAACTGTTTTTT; J gene: TRBJ1-4; V gene: TRBV2; D gene: NA; clone size: NA
CDR3 protein: CASSLTRTGANYGYTF; CDR3 DNA: TGTGCCAGCAGCTTAACACGGACAGGCGCTAACTATGGCTACACCTTC; J gene: TRBJ1-2; V gene: TRBV7-9; D gene: TRBD1; clone size: NA
CDR3 protein: CASSLSGGGRYNEQFF; CDR3 DNA: TGTGCCAGCAGTTTATCAGGAGGGGGCAGATACAATGAGCAGTTCTTC; J gene: TRBJ2-1; V gene: TRBV28; D gene: NA; clone size: NA
CDR3 protein: CASSRGERGGHIQYF; CDR3 DNA: TGTGCCAGCAGCCGGGGTGAGCGGGGGGGCCACATTCAGTACTTC; J gene: TRBJ2-4; V gene: TRBV3-1/TRBV3-2; D gene: TRBD2; clone size: NA
CDR3 protein: CASSDTGTGGNSPLHF; CDR3 DNA: TGTGCCAGCAGCGATACCGGGACAGGGGGGAATTCACCCCTCCACTTT; J gene: TRBJ1-6; V gene: TRBV27; D gene: TRBD1; clone size: NA
CDR3 protein: CASTLSGINEQFF; CDR3 DNA: TGTGCCAGCACTCTTAGCGGGATCAATGAGCAGTTCTTC; J gene: TRBJ2-1; V gene: TRBV28; D gene: TRBD2; clone size: NA
CDR3 protein: CASGGLSYQPQHF; CDR3 DNA: TGTGCCAGCGGGGGACTTTCTTATCAGCCCCAGCATTTT; J gene: TRBJ1-5; V gene: TRBV28; D gene: NA; clone size: NA
CDR3 protein: CASSQPLTGPRNTIYF; CDR3 DNA: TGCGCCAGCAGCCAACCTTTGACAGGCCCGAGAAACACCATATATTTT; J gene: TRBJ1-3; V gene: TRBV4-1; D gene: NA; clone size: NA
CDR3 protein: CASSLGATMGYGYTF; CDR3 DNA: TGTGCCAGCAGTCTGGGGGCCACTATGGGCTATGGCTACACCTTC; J gene: TRBJ1-2; V gene: TRBV28; D gene: NA; clone size: once
CDR3 protein: CASSLNRVSETQYF; CDR3 DNA: TGCGCCAGCAGCCTAAACAGGGTCTCAGAGACCCAGTACTTC; J gene: TRBJ2-5; V gene: TRBV4-3; D gene: NA; clone size: NA
CDR3 protein: CASREEGPTYEQYF; CDR3 DNA: TGTGCCAGCAGAGAGGAAGGACCCACCTACGAGCAGTACTTC; J gene: TRBJ2-7; V gene: TRBV2; D gene: NA; clone size: NA
CDR3 protein: CASSLNTAPAEPQHF; CDR3 DNA: TGTGCCAGCAGCTTAAACACGGCTCCTGCAGAGCCCCAGCATTTT; J gene: TRBJ1-5; V gene: TRBV11-2; D gene: NA; clone size: NA
CDR3 protein: CASSDGWGYEQYF; CDR3 DNA: TGTGCCAGCAGCGACGGGTGGGGCTACGAGCAGTACTTC; J gene: TRBJ2-7; V gene: TRBV11-2; D gene: NA; clone size: NA
CDR3 protein: CASSLYFLGGLTQETQYF; CDR3 DNA: TGTGCCAGCAGCTTATATTTTTTGGGCGGCCTAACCCAAGAGACCCAGTACTTC; J gene: TRBJ2-5; V gene: TRBV7-2; D gene: NA; clone size: NA
CDR3 protein: CATSEPQLPYGYTF; CDR3 DNA: TGTGCCACCAGTGAACCCCAATTGCCGTATGGCTACACCTTC; J gene: TRBJ1-2; V gene: TRBV24-1; D gene: NA; clone size: NA
CDR3 protein: CASSLDRWAGEDEQFF; CDR3 DNA: TGTGCCAGCAGCTTAGATCGCTGGGCAGGGGAGGATGAGCAGTTCTTC; J gene: TRBJ2-1; V gene: TRBV7-2; D gene: NA; clone size: NA
CDR3 protein: CASSDSGLFAEAFF; CDR3 DNA: TGTGCCAGCAGTGATTCGGGACTTTTCGCTGAAGCTTTCTTT; J gene: TRBJ1-1; V gene: TRBV2; D gene: NA; clone size: NA
CDR3 protein: CASSQRTSGSSYNEQFF; CDR3 DNA: TGTGCCAGCAGCCAGAGAACAAGCGGGAGCTCCTACAATGAGCAGTTCTTC; J gene: TRBJ2-1; V gene: TRBV14; D gene: TRBD2; clone size: NA
CDR3 protein: CASSPGTGLVEQYF; CDR3 DNA: TGTGCCAGCAGCCCCGGGACAGGGTTGGTCGAGCAGTACTTC; J gene: TRBJ2-7; V gene: TRBV5-4; D gene: TRBD1; clone size: once
CDR3 protein: CASSYSIGGGNYGYTF; CDR3 DNA: TGTGCCAGCAGTTACTCGATAGGCGGCGGGAACTATGGCTACACCTTC; J gene: TRBJ1-2; V gene: TRBV6-5; D gene: NA; clone size: NA